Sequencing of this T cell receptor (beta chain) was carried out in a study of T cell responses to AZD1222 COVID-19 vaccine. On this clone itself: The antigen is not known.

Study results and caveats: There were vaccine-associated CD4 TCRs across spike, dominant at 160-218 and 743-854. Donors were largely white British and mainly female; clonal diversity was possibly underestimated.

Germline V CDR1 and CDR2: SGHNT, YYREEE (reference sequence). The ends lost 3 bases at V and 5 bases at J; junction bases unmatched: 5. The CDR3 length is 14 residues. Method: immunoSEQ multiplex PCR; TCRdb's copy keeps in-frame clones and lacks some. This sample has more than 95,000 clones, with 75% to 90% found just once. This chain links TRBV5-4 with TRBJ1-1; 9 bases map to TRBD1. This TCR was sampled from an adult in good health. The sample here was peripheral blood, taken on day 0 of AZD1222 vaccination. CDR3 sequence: CASSWGQGGTEAFF. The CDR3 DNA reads TGTGCCAGCAGCTGGGGACAGGGCGGGACTGAAGCTTTCTTT.